The 23 T cell receptor beta chains given below trace back to one sample, sequenced in a study of long-term antiretroviral therapy in people with HIV. They ran version v3.0 of the immunoSEQ assay at survey level. The data were produced by immunoSEQ multiplex PCR, yet TCRdb's version contains in-frame clones alone and is incomplete. The sample includes tens of thousands of clones, 65% to 85% of them seen just once. The specimen comprised unsorted PBMCs, sampled 1.2 years after starting antiretroviral therapy. These receptors were collected from a woman between 35 and 50 years old with HIV.

This sequence joins TRBV7-9 and TRBJ1-3; D gene ambiguous. Germline V lookup: CDR1 SEHNR, CDR2 FQNEAQ (reference sequence). The CDR3 spans 18 residues. V shed 8 bases and J shed 2 bases, with 25 bases lying between them. For the CDR3, the DNA is TGTGCCAGCCCTCTTGGGCCTACCGGGCCCGGGGCTGGAAACACCATATATTTT. Translated: CASPLGPTGPGAGNTIYF.

The chain links TRBV9 to TRBJ2-2; D ambiguous. Trimming removed 0 bases from V and 6 bases from J, with 12 bases in between. Germline values: CDR1 SGDLS, CDR2 YYNGEE. This CDR3 contains 15 residues. CDR3 region: CASSVDHRTAGELFF. CDR3 DNA sequence: TGTGCCAGCAGCGTAGATCACAGAACCGCCGGGGAGCTGTTTTTT. The variable domain in full, completed from reference TRBV9 and TRBJ2-2, reads DSGVTQTPKHLITATGQRVTLRCSPRSGDLSVYWYQQSLDQGLQFLIQYYNGEERAKGNILERFSAQQFPDLHSELNLSSLELGDSALYFCASSVDHRTAGELFFGEGSRLTVL.

In its sample, this clone was seen a few times. The V and J genes are TRBV7-3 and TRBJ1-1; D unresolved. The germline V gene has CDR1 SGHTA and CDR2 FQGTGA. V lost 5 bases and J lost 8, with 12 bases in between. The CDR3 loop spans 12 amino acids. The DNA for the CDR3 is TGTGCCAGCAGCCAGACGATGGCGGAAGCTTTCTTT. Residues: CASSQTMAEAFF.

This chain uses TRBV10-3 with TRBJ2-7; TRBD1 matches 9 bases. V gave up 0 bases and J gave up 1 base; unmatched junction bases: 1. Germline CDR1 reads ENHRY; CDR2 reads SYGVKD. The CDR3 covers 15 residues. The CDR3 DNA sequence: TGTGCCATCAGTGAGTCCGGGACAGGGTCCTACGAGCAGTACTTC. Protein product: CAISESGTGSYEQYF.

This chain connects TRBV19 to TRBJ2-1, with TRBD2 matching 12 bases. CDR1 is LNHDA and CDR2 is SQIVND in the germline V gene (reference sequence). This CDR3 region has 15 residues. Losses at the gene ends were 1 base for V and 9 bases for J; bases not matched to a gene: 4. The CDR3 sequence: CASSIVTSGSGEQFF. DNA of the CDR3: TGTGCCAGTAGTATAGTGACTAGCGGGAGTGGTGAGCAGTTCTTC.

The chain uses TRBV7-9 and TRBJ1-3, with 9 bases fitting TRBD1. Germline values: CDR1 SEHNR, CDR2 FQNEAQ (reference sequence). V was clipped by 2 bases and J by 2 bases; unmatched bases: 4. CDR3 length equals 16 residues. The CDR3 reads CASSLQRTGAGNTIYF. The CDR3 bases are TGTGCCAGCAGCTTACAAAGGACAGGGGCTGGAAACACCATATATTTT.

The V call is TRBV23-1, the J call TRBJ2-2; TRBD2 agrees at 7 bases. TRBV23-1 is filed as an ORF, its function uncertain. The CDR3 sequence is 16 residues long. V trimming: 4 bases; J trimming: 3 bases; junction bases outside the gene matches: 8. CDR3 sequence: CASSLSGGGDTGELFF. The CDR3 DNA reads as TGCGCCAGCAGTCTTAGTGGCGGGGGAGACACCGGGGAGCTGTTTTTT.

The V and J genes are TRBV6-1 and TRBJ1-4; 8 nucleotides align to TRBD1. Looked up from germline, CDR1 is MNHNS and CDR2 is SASEGT. The junction had 11 bases not matched to a gene; V was cut back by 3 bases and J by 8 bases. This CDR3 is 16 amino acids long. The CDR3 spells CASSDRTGSEEEKLFF. DNA of the CDR3: TGTGCCAGCAGTGACCGGACAGGGAGCGAGGAGGAAAAACTGTTTTTT.

V is TRBV4-1 and J is TRBJ2-7; 8 bases fit TRBD1. The ends lost 5 bases at V and 5 bases at J; junction bases unmatched: 8. Germline CDR1 MGHRA, CDR2 YSYEKL. CDR3 length equals 14 residues. The CDR3 region has the DNA TGCGCCAGCAGCTCAGGACAGGGAGTCGACGAGCAGTACTTC. Protein product: CASSSGQGVDEQYF.

The CDR3 sequence is CASSEPAPSYGYTF. The DNA of the CDR3 is TGCGCCAGCAGTGAGCCGGCACCATCCTATGGCTACACCTTC. The rearrangement joins TRBV10-2 to TRBJ1-2, with no clear D. The ends were cut back, 2 bases at V and 4 bases at J, with 11 bases in the middle. This CDR3 has 14 residues. Germline values: CDR1 WSHSY, CDR2 SAAADI.

The J gene is TRBJ2-1, the V gene TRBV28, with a tentative D call TRBD2 (6 bases). The CDR3 consists of 13 residues. V lost 5 bases and J lost 4, with 9 bases in between. From germline, CDR1 is MDHEN and CDR2 SYDVKM. CDR3 nucleotide sequence: TGTGCCAGCAGTGATGGGACTTACAATGAGCAGTTCTTC. This codes for CASSDGTYNEQFF.

In this sample, this clone turned up once. J is TRBJ2-7 and V is TRBV6-5, with TRBD2 identical over 10 bases. CDR1 is MNHEY, CDR2 SVGAGI, per germline. CDR3 length: 15 amino acids. V was pared by 6 bases and J by 3 bases, with 8 bases of the junction left unmatched. The CDR3 reads CASRGTGTSDYEQYF. The CDR3 DNA reads TGTGCCAGCAGGGGAACCGGGACTAGCGACTACGAGCAGTACTTC.

The V call is TRBV9, the J call TRBJ2-2; 7 positions match TRBD2. Unmatched junction bases numbered 5, after V lost 0 bases and J lost 3 bases. Looked up from germline, CDR1 is SGDLS and CDR2 is YYNGEE. The length of the CDR3 is 16 residues. The CDR3 is CASSVEAGRYTGELFF. CDR3 nucleotides: TGTGCCAGCAGCGTAGAAGCGGGACGTTACACCGGGGAGCTGTTTTTT.

This clone was seen more than once but under ten times. The chain carries TRBV7-8 and TRBJ1-4; D is undetermined. Deletions cut 4 bases from V and 7 bases from J, with 13 bases between. CDR1 and CDR2 from the germline V gene are SGHVS and FQNEAQ. The CDR3 spans 14 residues. This CDR3 is CASSSREVFEKLFF. CDR3 DNA sequence: TGTGCCAGCAGCTCCCGGGAGGTTTTTGAAAAACTGTTTTTT.

This clone was counted once. V is TRBV18 and J is TRBJ2-5; 7 bases match TRBD1. J lost 0 bases, V lost 5 bases, and 3 bases had no gene match. The CDR3 contains 14 residues. CDR1 is KGHSH, CDR2 LQKENI, per germline. The CDR3 protein is CASSETGYQETQYF. CDR3 in DNA: TGTGCCAGCTCAGAGACAGGGTACCAAGAGACCCAGTACTTC. Together with reference TRBV18 and TRBJ2-5, the CDR3 gives the full variable domain: NAGVMQNPRHLVRRRGQEARLRCSPMKGHSHVYWYRQLPEEGLKFMVYLQKENIIDESGMPKERFSAEFPKEGPSILRIQQVVRGDSAAYFCASSETGYQETQYFGPGTRLLVL.

The count of this clone is one. This chain uses TRBV18 with TRBJ2-1; D is possibly TRBD1 or TRBD2 (5 bases each). CDR3 length: 16 amino acids. CDR1 and CDR2 (germline): KGHSH, LQKENI. The V end was cut by 2 bases, the J end by 4 bases, with 15 bases between. CDR3 sequence: CASSPKTVRGYNEQFF. The CDR3 DNA reads TGTGCCAGCTCACCAAAGACAGTAAGAGGGTACAATGAGCAGTTCTTC.

The chain joins TRBV29-1 to TRBJ1-4; D remains unclear. The V gene's germline CDR1 is SQVTM and CDR2 ANQGSEA. The CDR3 is 13 amino acids. V was trimmed by 4 bases and J by 7 bases, leaving 13 bases between them. CDR3 protein: CSVALGRGEKLFF. CDR3 nucleotides: TGCAGCGTTGCGCTAGGGCGCGGTGAAAAACTGTTTTTT.

J is TRBJ2-1 and V is TRBV18; possibly TRBD2 for D (6 bases). There are 16 residues in the CDR3. Germline CDR1 reads KGHSH; CDR2 reads LQKENI. V lost 5 bases, J lost 0 bases, and 14 bases lay in between. The chain's CDR3 is CASSGIAVSSYNEQFF. In DNA form, the CDR3 reads TGTGCCAGCTCAGGGATAGCGGTTAGCTCCTACAATGAGCAGTTCTTC.

This chain joins TRBV5-1 and TRBJ2-1, with D perhaps TRBD2 (6 bases). The CDR3 loop spans 18 amino acids. V was shortened by 0 bases and J by 8 bases, with 24 bases between the two germline ends. Germline V gives CDR1 SGHRS, CDR2 YFSETQ. CDR3 sequence: CASSLASIGLSPGDEQFF. CDR3 DNA sequence: TGCGCCAGCAGCTTGGCCTCGATTGGACTATCCCCGGGCGATGAGCAGTTCTTC.

The CDR3 loop is CASSLVSGGRDYGYTF. Written as DNA, the CDR3 is TGCGCCAGCAGCTTGGTTAGCGGGGGTCGCGACTATGGCTACACCTTC. The chain couples TRBV5-1 to TRBJ1-2, with D tentatively TRBD1 (5 bases). Trimming cost V 0 bases and J 3 bases, with 15 bases left between them. CDR1 is SGHRS, CDR2 YFSETQ, per germline. There are 16 residues in the CDR3.

V gene TRBV25-1 combines with J gene TRBJ2-7; 12 bases are a match to TRBD2. The CDR3 runs to 16 residues. CDR1 and CDR2 from the germline V gene are MGHDK and SYGVNS. V lost 1 base to trimming and J lost 3 bases; unmatched junction nucleotides: 4. The DNA of the CDR3 is TGTGCCAGCAGTGAATTGGGGACTAGCGGGTTCTACGAGCAGTACTTC. It encodes CASSELGTSGFYEQYF.

This clone was counted a single time. In DNA form, the CDR3 reads TGTGCCAGTAGTTCGACTAAATACTCCTACAATGAGCAGTTCTTC. Its translation: CASSSTKYSYNEQFF. The chain is built from TRBV19 and TRBJ2-1, with D perhaps matching TRBD2 (5 bases). Germline CDR1 and CDR2: LNHDA and SQIVND (reference sequence). CDR3 size: 15 residues. The ends were cut back, 5 bases at V and 0 bases at J, with 11 bases in the middle. The full variable domain, with the rest looked up from reference TRBV19 and TRBJ2-1, is DGGITQSPKYLFRKEGQNVTLSCEQNLNHDAMYWYRQDPGQGLRLIYYSQIVNDFQKGDIAEGYSVSREKKESFPLTVTSAQKNPTAFYLCASSSTKYSYNEQFFGPGTRLTVL.

The CDR3 DNA reads as TGTGCCAGCAGTTTAGAGAGTTTATCCGGGGAGCTGTTTTTT. Its translation: CASSLESLSGELFF. J is TRBJ2-2 and V is TRBV27; D call uncertain. Germline values: CDR1 MNHEY, CDR2 SMNVEV (reference sequence). CDR3 length: 14 residues. V shed 2 bases and J shed 6 bases, with 10 bases lying between them.